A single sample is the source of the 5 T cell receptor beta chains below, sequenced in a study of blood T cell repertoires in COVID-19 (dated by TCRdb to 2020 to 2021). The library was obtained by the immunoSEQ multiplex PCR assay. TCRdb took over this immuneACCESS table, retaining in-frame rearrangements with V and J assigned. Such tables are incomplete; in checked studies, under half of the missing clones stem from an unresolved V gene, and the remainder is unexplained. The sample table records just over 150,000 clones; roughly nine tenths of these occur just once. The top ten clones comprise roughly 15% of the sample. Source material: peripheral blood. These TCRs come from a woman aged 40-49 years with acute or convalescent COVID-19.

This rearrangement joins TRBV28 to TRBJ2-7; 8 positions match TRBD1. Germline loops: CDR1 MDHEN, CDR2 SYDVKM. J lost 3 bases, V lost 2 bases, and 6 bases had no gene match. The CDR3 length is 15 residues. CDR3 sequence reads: CASSLAMGQDYEQYF. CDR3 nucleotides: TGTGCCAGCAGTTTAGCTATGGGACAGGACTACGAGCAGTACTTC. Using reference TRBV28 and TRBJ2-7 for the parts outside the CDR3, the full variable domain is DVKVTQSSRYLVKRTGEKVFLECVQDMDHENMFWYRQDPGLGLRLIYFSYDVKMKEKGDIPEGYSVSREKKERFSLILESASTNQTSMYLCASSLAMGQDYEQYFGPGTRLTVT.

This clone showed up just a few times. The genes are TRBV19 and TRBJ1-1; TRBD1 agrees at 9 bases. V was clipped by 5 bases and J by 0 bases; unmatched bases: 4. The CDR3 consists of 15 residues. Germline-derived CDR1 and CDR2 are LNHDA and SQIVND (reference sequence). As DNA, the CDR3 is TGTGCCAGTAGTTTGGACAGGGGCTTGAACACTGAAGCTTTCTTT. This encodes CASSLDRGLNTEAFF.

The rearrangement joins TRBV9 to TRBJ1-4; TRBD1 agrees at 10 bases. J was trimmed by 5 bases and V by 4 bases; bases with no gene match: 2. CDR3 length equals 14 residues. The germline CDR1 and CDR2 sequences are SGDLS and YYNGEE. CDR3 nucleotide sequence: TGTGCCAGCAGCCGGACAGGGGGGAATGAAAAACTGTTTTTT. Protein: CASSRTGGNEKLFF.

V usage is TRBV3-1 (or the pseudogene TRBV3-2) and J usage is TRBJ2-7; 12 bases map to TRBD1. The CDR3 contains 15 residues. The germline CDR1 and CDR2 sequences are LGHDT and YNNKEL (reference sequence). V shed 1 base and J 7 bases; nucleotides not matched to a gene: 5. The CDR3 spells CASSQAGTGGREQYF. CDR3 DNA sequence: TGTGCCAGCAGCCAAGCCGGGACAGGGGGCAGGGAGCAGTACTTC.

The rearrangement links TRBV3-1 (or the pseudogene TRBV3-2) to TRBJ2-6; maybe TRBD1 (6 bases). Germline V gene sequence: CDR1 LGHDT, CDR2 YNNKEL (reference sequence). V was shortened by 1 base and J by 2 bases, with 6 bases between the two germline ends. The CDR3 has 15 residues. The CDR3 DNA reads TGTGCCAGCAGCCAAGCAGGGGCTGGGGCCAACGTCCTGACTTTC. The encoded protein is CASSQAGAGANVLTF.